The clone carrying this T cell receptor (beta chain) was counted only a few times. These data belong to a study of metastatic and nonmetastatic thyroid tumors. Study processing details: Building a distant-metastasis classifier for papillary thyroid cancer drew on CDR3 differences across clinicopathological groups. TCRdb reanalyzed the PCR reads via MiXCR. TCRdb's processing, not the authors', yielded these V and J calls. The table records more than 20,000 clones, approximately 24% of them present only once. The entire patient cohort was treatment-naive prior to thyroid surgery. The V end lost 1 base, the J end lost 0 bases, and 11 bases lay between the germline ends. This CDR3 has 16 residues.

The clonotype was recovered from a male donor with papillary thyroid cancer or a benign thyroid nodule (not recorded which). Some clones in this sample may be carry-over from other donors' samples. The gene calls are TRBV12-3 or TRBV12-4 and TRBJ2-3; D may correspond to TRBD1 or TRBD2 (5 bases each). Sequenced sample: tumor tissue. The CDR3 is CASSLVGEMSTDTQYF. CDR3 DNA sequence: TGTGCCAGCAGTTTAGTGGGGGAGATGAGCACAGATACGCAGTATTTT.